Listed here are 25 T cell receptor beta chains from one sample, sequenced in a study of identical twins. MiXCR, run by TCRdb on the 5' RACE reads, gives a single entry per CDR3 protein. The table records 650,000 to 800,000 distinct CDR3 sequences, more than 6.5% of them present only once. These data are also associated with another study on yellow fever vaccine responses in identical twins.

Sequencing was done on a sample of PBMCs. The receptors come from a woman in her late teens or twenties in good health.

The V call is TRBV4-2, the J call TRBJ2-5; TRBD2 is a possible D gene (7 bases). Looked up from germline, CDR1 is LGHNA and CDR2 is YNFKEQ. The length of the CDR3 is 16 residues. The ends were cut back, 6 bases at V and 2 bases at J, with 19 bases in the middle. CDR3 nucleotide sequence: TGTGCCAGCAGTACCAACCGGGGGGCCGCTCAAGAGACCCAGTACTTC. Protein product: CASSTNRGAAQETQYF.

The J gene is TRBJ1-4, the V gene TRBV2; D is ambiguous. The germline gives CDR1 SNHLY, CDR2 FYNNEI. Trimming left V 3 bases short and J 5 bases short, with 4 bases between. This CDR3 spans 12 amino acids. The CDR3 region is CASSDLNEKLFF. The CDR3 DNA reads as TGTGCCAGCAGTGACCTCAATGAAAAACTGTTTTTT.

This clonotype showed up just a few times. The rearrangement joins TRBV5-1 to TRBJ2-1; 13 nucleotides align to TRBD2. This CDR3 has 21 amino acids. V dropped 7 bases and J dropped 0; count of bases not matched to a gene: 19. Germline lookup yields CDR1 SGHRS and CDR2 YFSETQ. The CDR3 sequence is CASAFRGTGTSGIGSYNEQFF. The CDR3 region has the DNA TGCGCCAGCGCCTTTCGGGGCACCGGGACTAGCGGGATCGGCTCCTACAATGAGCAGTTCTTC.

At least ten counts were recorded for this clonotype. The rearrangement joins TRBV12-3 or TRBV12-4 to TRBJ1-1, with D hard to call. Deletions cut 5 bases from V and 6 bases from J, with 7 bases between. CDR3 size: 11 residues. CDR3 sequence reads: CASSRAAEAFF. In DNA form, the CDR3 reads TGTGCCAGCAGTCGAGCCGCTGAAGCTTTCTTT.

The table lists this clonotype with a few counts. The DNA for the CDR3 is TGTGCCACCAGCAGAGAAGTAAGGGGAGGGGCAGATACGCAGTATTTT. Translation gives CATSREVRGGADTQYF. The V call is TRBV15, the J call TRBJ2-3; 7 bases match TRBD2. The V segment lost 0 bases and the J segment 4 bases; nucleotides outside the gene matches: 7. The CDR3 sequence is 16 residues long. Germline CDR1 reads LNHNV; CDR2 reads YYDKDF (reference sequence). The full variable domain, in which reference TRBV15 and TRBJ2-3 provide the parts outside the CDR3, is DAMVIQNPRYQVTQFGKPVTLSCSQTLNHNVMYWYQQKSSQAPKLLFHYYDKDFNNEADTPDNFQSRRPNTSFCFLDIRSPGLGDTAMYLCATSREVRGGADTQYFGPGTRLTVL.

Of note for this clonotype: At one end the junction does not follow the germline gene, possibly because of a read error. This chain links TRBV7-8 with TRBJ2-3; no definite D call. The germline CDR1 and CDR2 sequences are SGHVS and FQNEAQ. This CDR3 is 11 amino acids long. DNA of the CDR3: TGTGCCAGCAGCCCTGCAGATGCGCAGTATTTT. This encodes CASSPADAQYF.

This clonotype was picked up a small number of times. The chain joins TRBV7-9 to TRBJ1-2; D may be TRBD1 (6 bases). The CDR3 is made up of 15 amino acids. Germline V CDR1 and CDR2: SEHNR, FQNEAQ (reference sequence). Trimming removed 3 bases from V and 6 bases from J, with 17 bases in between. The CDR3 DNA is TGTGCCAGCAGCTTCAATCCCGACAGGATACATGGCTACACCTTC. Its protein is CASSFNPDRIHGYTF. The whole variable domain, filled in from reference TRBV7-9 and TRBJ1-2, reads DTGVSQNPRHKITKRGQNVTFRCDPISEHNRLYWYRQTLGQGPEFLTYFQNEAQLEKSRLLSDRFSAERPKGSFSTLEIQRTEQGDSAMYLCASSFNPDRIHGYTFGSGTRLTVV.

The chain employs TRBV5-1 and TRBJ2-1, with 9 bases matching TRBD1. This CDR3 region has 13 residues. V lost 2 bases, J lost 9 bases, and 3 bases stayed unmatched. Germline CDR1 reads SGHRS; CDR2 reads YFSETQ. CDR3 sequence (DNA): TGCGCCAGCAGCTTCGACAGGGGGAGTGAGCAGTTCTTC. This translates into CASSFDRGSEQFF.

V gene TRBV10-1 combines with J gene TRBJ2-5, with a possible D match to TRBD2 (5 bases). Germline CDR1 and CDR2: WNHNN and SYGVQD (reference sequence). V lost 0 bases, J lost 1 base, and 9 bases lay in between. CDR3 length: 15 amino acids. CDR3 sequence reads: CASSESSAVQETQYF. The DNA for the CDR3 is TGCGCCAGCAGTGAGTCGTCAGCGGTCCAAGAGACCCAGTACTTC.

This clonotype was observed many times. The chain uses TRBV7-2 and TRBJ2-1, with D unclear. The CDR3 totals 14 residues. Trimming cost V 4 bases and J 4 bases, with 11 bases left between them. Germline CDR1 reads SGHTA; CDR2 reads FQGNSA. This chain's CDR3 is CASSSLNGYNEQFF. The CDR3 DNA reads as TGTGCCAGCAGCTCGTTAAACGGTTACAATGAGCAGTTCTTC.

This rearrangement joins TRBV11-2 to TRBJ2-1; TRBD2 might be the D (6 bases). Trimming took off 2 bases at V and 2 bases at J, with 13 bases between the two ends. This CDR3 comprises 16 residues. The germline V gene encodes CDR1 SGHAT and CDR2 FQNNGV. The CDR3 sequence: CASSLSGWEAYNEQFF. The CDR3 nucleotides are TGTGCCAGCAGCTTATCAGGGTGGGAGGCCTACAATGAGCAGTTCTTC.

The chain joins TRBV4-1 to TRBJ1-2, with D possibly TRBD1 on 5 matching bases. The CDR3 totals 14 residues. Germline V gene lookup returns CDR1 MGHRA and CDR2 YSYEKL. V dropped 1 base and J dropped 4 bases, with 10 bases sitting between them. CDR3: CASSQVMGGYGYTF. The CDR3 DNA follows: TGCGCCAGCAGCCAAGTCATGGGGGGCTATGGCTACACCTTC.

The chain employs TRBV14 and TRBJ1-1; unclear D gene. This CDR3 spans 12 amino acids. V was pared by 0 bases and J by 3 bases, with 2 bases between. Germline CDR1 and CDR2: SGHDN and FVKESK. The CDR3 protein is CASSQEYTEAFF. CDR3 DNA: TGTGCCAGCAGCCAAGAGTACACTGAAGCTTTCTTT.

V and J are TRBV10-2 and TRBJ2-4, with D uncertain. The V gene's germline CDR1 is WSHSY and CDR2 SAAADI. V lost 6 bases and J 10 bases, leaving 16 bases between the germline ends. This CDR3 is 13 amino acids long. The CDR3 loop reads CASSVETRWIQYF. The CDR3 DNA sequence: TGCGCCAGCAGCGTAGAGACAAGGTGGATTCAGTACTTC.

The V gene is TRBV2, the J gene TRBJ2-6; 8 bases agree with TRBD1. CDR1 is SNHLY and CDR2 is FYNNEI in the germline V gene. J lost 4 bases, V lost 3 bases, and 5 bases had no gene match. The CDR3 is 16 residues long. The CDR3 is CASSDQGAQGANVLTF. The CDR3 coding sequence is TGTGCCAGCAGTGATCAGGGGGCGCAAGGGGCCAACGTCCTGACTTTC.

This clonotype was detected a few times. This rearrangement joins TRBV7-2 to TRBJ1-5; D gene unclear. From germline, CDR1 is SGHTA and CDR2 FQGNSA. The germline V and J ends were trimmed by 0 bases and 6 bases, with 9 bases remaining between them. This CDR3 region has 14 residues. In nucleotides, the CDR3 is TGTGCCAGCAGCTTAGCCAGGTTAGGTCAGCCCCAGCATTTT. Translated, it gives CASSLARLGQPQHF.

The chain couples TRBV15 to TRBJ1-4, with D possibly TRBD1 on 5 matching bases. Germline CDR1 and CDR2: LNHNV and YYDKDF (reference sequence). There are 15 residues in the CDR3. V lost 0 bases to trimming and J lost 4 bases, with 9 bases between them. DNA of the CDR3: TGTGCCACCAGCAGAGATCTCCAGGGTAATGAAAAACTGTTTTTT. Translated, it gives CATSRDLQGNEKLFF.

The sample holds many counts of this clonotype. The rearrangement links TRBV20-1 to TRBJ1-6; 9 positions agree with TRBD1. In germline, CDR1 is DFQATT, CDR2 SNEGSKA (reference sequence). The V segment lost 5 bases and the J segment 9 bases; nucleotides outside the gene matches: 11. This CDR3 contains 15 residues. Here the CDR3 reads CSALRDRARSSPLHF. As DNA, the CDR3 is TGCAGTGCTCTCCGGGACAGGGCAAGAAGTTCACCCCTCCACTTT.

The chain couples TRBV10-2 to TRBJ2-5; tentatively, D is TRBD1 (6 bases). Germline CDR1 is WSHSY and CDR2 is SAAADI. The V gene lost 6 bases and the J gene lost 13 bases, with 18 bases spanning the gap. The CDR3 sequence is 12 residues long. This chain's CDR3 is CASRGTSEEVYF. Written as DNA, the CDR3 is TGCGCCAGCAGGGGGACAAGTGAGGAGGTGTACTTC.

This clonotype was seen only a few times. CDR3 in amino acids: CASSSLHLRGLRANEQFF. For the CDR3, the DNA is TGTGCCAGCAGCTCCCTTCACCTCAGGGGGCTTAGGGCGAATGAGCAGTTCTTC. The V call is TRBV28, the J call TRBJ2-1, with TRBD1 matching over 8 bases. The germline gives CDR1 MDHEN, CDR2 SYDVKM. The V gene end was trimmed by 6 bases and the J gene end by 7 bases; junction bases not matched to a gene: 20. This CDR3 has 18 amino acids.

This clonotype has only a few counts. The V gene is TRBV6-5, the J gene TRBJ1-1; maybe TRBD1 (6 bases). There are 17 residues in the CDR3. The germline V gene encodes CDR1 MNHEY and CDR2 SVGAGI. The V end lost 2 bases, the J end lost 2 bases, and 18 bases lay between the germline ends. CDR3 coding DNA: TGTGCCAGCAGTTACCTCGGGCTCCGGGACACCAACACTGAAGCTTTCTTT. Its protein is CASSYLGLRDTNTEAFF.

This clonotype has a handful of counts. The chain uses TRBV10-3 and TRBJ1-5, with 7 positions matching TRBD1. The CDR3 covers 14 residues. Germline loops: CDR1 ENHRY, CDR2 SYGVKD. Trimming at V came to 2 bases and at J to 2 bases, leaving 0 bases not matched to a gene. This CDR3 is CAISETGGNQPQHF. CDR3 nucleotides: TGTGCCATCAGTGAGACAGGGGGCAATCAGCCCCAGCATTTT.

This clonotype was counted a few times. The CDR3 region has the DNA TGCGCCAGCGGCGCCGGGGGCCCGTCCTACAATGAGCAGTTCTTC. It yields the protein CASGAGGPSYNEQFF. The V call is TRBV5-1, the J call TRBJ2-1; tentatively, D is TRBD1 or TRBD2 (6 bases each). The germline V gene encodes CDR1 SGHRS and CDR2 YFSETQ. The CDR3 loop spans 15 amino acids. Between the trimmed V and J ends, which lost 7 bases and 1 base, there was a span of 15 bases.

The sample holds a few counts of this clonotype. This chain links TRBV7-2 with TRBJ2-3, with 9 bases that match TRBD2. Germline values: CDR1 SGHTA, CDR2 FQGNSA. This CDR3 region has 15 residues. Trimming removed 4 bases from V and 1 base from J; junction bases left unmatched: 3. CDR3 sequence (DNA): TGTGCCAGCAGCTGGACTAGCGCTGGCACAGATACGCAGTATTTT. This translates into CASSWTSAGTDTQYF.

This chain uses TRBV7-9 with TRBJ2-3, with 9 bases aligning to TRBD1. Losses at the gene ends were 4 bases for V and 1 base for J; bases not matched to a gene: 3. Germline V gene data show CDR1 as SEHNR and CDR2 as FQNEAQ (reference sequence). There are 15 residues in the CDR3. The CDR3 DNA follows: TGTGCCAGCAGCTACCGACAGGGGGGCACAGATACGCAGTATTTT. It specifies CASSYRQGGTDTQYF.